This T cell receptor beta chain was identified during a study of T-cell memory formation after mild COVID-19. General study findings and limits: Shrinking CD4+ clones were chiefly CM and EM; CD8+ ones were chiefly EMRA. There were some responding clones in pre-infection memory, which suggested that cross-reactive memory had joined.

This clonotype appeared a few times. Its specificity is unknown. V was pared by 3 bases and J by 2 bases, with 11 bases between. CDR1 and CDR2 (germline): SQVTM, ANQGSEA. The CDR3 sequence is 14 residues long. One entry per CDR3 protein results from TCRdb running MiXCR on the 5' RACE reads. The sample holds a few hundred thousand distinct CDR3 sequences, 18% seen once. The sequenced sample consisted of PBMCs or a T cell subset sorted from them (not recorded which). This clonotype was obtained from a man aged 18 to 35 who had mild COVID-19 (a few samples of this study predate the infection). Cell type and time point are not known. The gene calls are TRBV29-1 and TRBJ2-1, with a possible D match to TRBD2 (6 bases). The CDR3 region is CSVEGGYPYNEQFF. CDR3 sequence (DNA): TGCAGCGTTGAGGGAGGTTATCCCTACAATGAGCAGTTCTTC.